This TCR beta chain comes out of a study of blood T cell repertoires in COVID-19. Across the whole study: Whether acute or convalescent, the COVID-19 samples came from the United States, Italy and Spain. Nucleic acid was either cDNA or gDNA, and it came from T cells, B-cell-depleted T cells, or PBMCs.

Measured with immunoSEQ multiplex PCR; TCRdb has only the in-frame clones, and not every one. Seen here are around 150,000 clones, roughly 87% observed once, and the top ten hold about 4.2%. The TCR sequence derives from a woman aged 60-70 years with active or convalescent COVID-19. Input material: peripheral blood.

CDR3 DNA: TGTGCCAGTCAGGACAGGGGCCCTCAAGAGACCCAGTACTTC. The encoded protein is CASQDRGPQETQYF. The chain employs TRBV19 and TRBJ2-5, with 9 bases fitting TRBD1. V lost 8 bases, J lost 2 bases, and 6 bases stayed unmatched. The CDR3 consists of 14 residues. Germline CDR1 and CDR2: LNHDA and SQIVND (reference sequence).